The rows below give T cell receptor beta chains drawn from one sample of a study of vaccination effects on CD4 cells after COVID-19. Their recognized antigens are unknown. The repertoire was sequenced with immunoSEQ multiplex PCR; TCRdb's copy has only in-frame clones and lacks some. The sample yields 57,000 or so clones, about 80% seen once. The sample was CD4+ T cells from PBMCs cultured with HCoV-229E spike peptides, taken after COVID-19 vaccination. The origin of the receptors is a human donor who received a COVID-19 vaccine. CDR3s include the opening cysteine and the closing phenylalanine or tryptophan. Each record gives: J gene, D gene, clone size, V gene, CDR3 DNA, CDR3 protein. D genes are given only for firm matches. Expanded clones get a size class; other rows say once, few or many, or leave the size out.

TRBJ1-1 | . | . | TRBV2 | TGTGCCAGCAGTGAGCACGGACCGAGGGTTGAAGCTTTCTTT | CASSEHGPRVEAFF
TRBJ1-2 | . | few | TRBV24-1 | TGTGCCACCAGTGAATCGACAGCAAGCGCTGGCTACACCTTC | CATSESTASAGYTF
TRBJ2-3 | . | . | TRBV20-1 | TGCAGTGCCCAGAAGACAGATACGCAGTATTTT | CSAQKTDTQYF
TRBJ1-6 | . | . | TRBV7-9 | TGTGCCAGCAGCTTAGCATGGGACAATAATTCACCCCTCCACTTT | CASSLAWDNNSPLHF
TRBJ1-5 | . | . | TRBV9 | TGTGCCAGCAGCCCCGGAGGGGATCTCAGTAATCAGCCCCAGCATTTT | CASSPGGDLSNQPQHF
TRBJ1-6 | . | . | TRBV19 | TGTGCCAGTAGTCGGACCAAAACTAATTCACCCCTCCACTTT | CASSRTKTNSPLHF
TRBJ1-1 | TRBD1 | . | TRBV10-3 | TGTGCCATCAGTACACGAACCGGGACAGGGTTCGCTGAAGCTTTCTTT | CAISTRTGTGFAEAFF
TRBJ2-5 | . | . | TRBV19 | TGTGCCAGTAGTATGGGGGAGACCCAGTACTTC | CASSMGETQYF
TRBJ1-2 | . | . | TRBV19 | TGTGCCAGTAGCGCCAGGGGCGGCTATGGCTACACCTTC | CASSARGGYGYTF
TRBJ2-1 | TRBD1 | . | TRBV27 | TGTGCCAGCAGTTCAGCTGGACAGGGTAAGAATGAGCAGTTCTTC | CASSSAGQGKNEQFF
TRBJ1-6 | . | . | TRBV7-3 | TGTGCCAGCAGCTTAGGGACATTCAATTCACCCCTCCACTTT | CASSLGTFNSPLHF
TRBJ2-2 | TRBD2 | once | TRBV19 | TGTGCCAGTAGTATAGGATCGGGGGGGGCCGGGGAGCTGTTTTTT | CASSIGSGGAGELFF
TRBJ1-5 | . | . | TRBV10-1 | TGCGCCAGCAGTGAAATTGGCAATCAGCCCCAGCATTTT | CASSEIGNQPQHF
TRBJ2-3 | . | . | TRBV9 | TGTGCCAGCAGCCCAAGGACGGGGGCAGATACGCAGTATTTT | CASSPRTGADTQYF
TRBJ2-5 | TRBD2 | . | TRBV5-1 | TGCGCCAGCAGCTTGGAAAGCGGGGGGGCCGGGGAGACCCAGTACTTC | CASSLESGGAGETQYF
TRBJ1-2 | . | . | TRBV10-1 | TGCGCCAGCAGTTCGGACAGAAACTATGGCTACACCTTC | CASSSDRNYGYTF
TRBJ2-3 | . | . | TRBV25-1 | TGTGCCAGCAGTGAGTCCTGGGGGATACCAGATACGCAGTATTTT | CASSESWGIPDTQYF
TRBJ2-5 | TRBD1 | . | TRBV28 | TGTGCCAGCAGTTTACAGACAGGGAAGGAGACCCAGTACTTC | CASSLQTGKETQYF
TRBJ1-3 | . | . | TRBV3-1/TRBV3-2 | TGTGCCAGCAGCCAAAGTTTACAACCTGGAAACACCATATATTTT | CASSQSLQPGNTIYF
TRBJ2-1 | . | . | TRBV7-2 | TGTGCCAGCAGCTTACAGACCTCCTACAATGAGCAGTTCTTC | CASSLQTSYNEQFF
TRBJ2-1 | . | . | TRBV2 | TGTGCCAGCGAGGAGTGGGCCTTCAATGAGCAGTTCTTC | CASEEWAFNEQFF
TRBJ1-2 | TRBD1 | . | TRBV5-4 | TGTGCCAGCAGCTTGGGTGGGAACCGGGACAGGGGCTATGGCTACACCTTC | CASSLGGNRDRGYGYTF
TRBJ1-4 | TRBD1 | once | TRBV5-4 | TGTGCCAGCAGCTCTAACAGGGGGCGTGGTGAAAAACTGTTTTTT | CASSSNRGRGEKLFF
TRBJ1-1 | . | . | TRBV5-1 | TGCGCCAGCAGCCCACGCCAGGGGATGAACACTGAAGCTTTCTTT | CASSPRQGMNTEAFF
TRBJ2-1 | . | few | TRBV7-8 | TGTGCCAGCAGCTTAAGATCGGCAGTATACAATGAGCAGTTCTTC | CASSLRSAVYNEQFF
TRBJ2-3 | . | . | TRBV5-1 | TGCGCCAGCGGGCTAAACCCTAGCACAGATACGCAGTATTTT | CASGLNPSTDTQYF
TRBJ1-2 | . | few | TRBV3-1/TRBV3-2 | TGTGCCAGCAGCCAAGGGCAGTACTATGGCTACACCTTC | CASSQGQYYGYTF
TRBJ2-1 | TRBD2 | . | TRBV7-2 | TGTGCCAGCAGCTTAGTGCGGGGGAGGTACAATGAGCAGTTCTTC | CASSLVRGRYNEQFF
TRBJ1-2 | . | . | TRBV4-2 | TGTGCCAGCAGCCAAGACAGTTCCCCAGGGGAGTGGGGCTATGGCTACACCTTC | CASSQDSSPGEWGYGYTF
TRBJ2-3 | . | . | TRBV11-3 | TGTGCCAGCAGCCGGGGGCGGGGAAGCACAGATACGCAGTATTTT | CASSRGRGSTDTQYF
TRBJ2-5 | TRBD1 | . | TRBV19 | TGTGCCAGTAGTAACCCGCGTGGCAGGGGGCAAGAGACCCAGTACTTC | CASSNPRGRGQETQYF
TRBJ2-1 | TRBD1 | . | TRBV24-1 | TGTGCCACGAGCCCCAGGGGGCCTAATTTATCCTACAATGAGCAGTTCTTC | CATSPRGPNLSYNEQFF
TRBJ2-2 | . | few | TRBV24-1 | TGTGCCACCAGGCATGGGGGGGCCAGCGGGGAGCTGTTTTTT | CATRHGGASGELFF
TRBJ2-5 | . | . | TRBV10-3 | TGTGCCGTCGCGGAGGGCGGGATTAGCCGTCAAGAGACCCAGTACTTC | CAVAEGGISRQETQYF
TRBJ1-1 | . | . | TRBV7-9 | TGTGCCAGCAGCTTAGCGCAGTACCCTAACACTGAAGCTTTCTTT | CASSLAQYPNTEAFF
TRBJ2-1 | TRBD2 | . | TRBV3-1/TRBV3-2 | TGTGCCAGCAGCCAAGATTGGGGACGGGGGGGCCGCTACAATGAGCAGTTCTTC | CASSQDWGRGGRYNEQFF
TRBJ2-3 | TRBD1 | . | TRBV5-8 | TGTGCCAGCCCCAGTTGGGACAGGACCCCAGATACGCAGTATTTT | CASPSWDRTPDTQYF
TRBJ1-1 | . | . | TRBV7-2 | TGTGCCAGCAGCTTACACGCGAACACTGAAGCTTTCTTT | CASSLHANTEAFF
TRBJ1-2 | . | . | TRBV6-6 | TGTGCCAGCAGTCGAACTCTGGACTATGGCTACACCTTC | CASSRTLDYGYTF
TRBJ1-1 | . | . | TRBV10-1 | TGCGCCAGCAGTCGCGGGGGGGAGACTGAAGCTTTCTTT | CASSRGGETEAFF